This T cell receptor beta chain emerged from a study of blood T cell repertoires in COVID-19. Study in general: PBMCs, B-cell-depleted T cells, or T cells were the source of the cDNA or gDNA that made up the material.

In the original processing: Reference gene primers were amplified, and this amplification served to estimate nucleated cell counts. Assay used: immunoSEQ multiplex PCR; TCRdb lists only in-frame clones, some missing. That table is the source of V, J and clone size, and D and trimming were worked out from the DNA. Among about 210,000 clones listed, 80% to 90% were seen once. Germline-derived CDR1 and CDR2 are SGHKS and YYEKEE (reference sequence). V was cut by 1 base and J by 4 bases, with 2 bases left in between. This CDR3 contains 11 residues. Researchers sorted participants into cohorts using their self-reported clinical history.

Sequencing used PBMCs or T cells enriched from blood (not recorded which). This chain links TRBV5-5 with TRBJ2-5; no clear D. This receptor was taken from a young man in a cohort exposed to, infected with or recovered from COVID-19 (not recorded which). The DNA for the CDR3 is TGTGCCAGCAGCTTGCGAGAGACCCAGTACTTC. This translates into CASSLRETQYF.